This note documents a single TCR beta chain sequence. The target antigen is unknown. Trimming took off 1 base at V and 2 bases at J, with 9 bases between the two ends. The CDR3 runs 15 residues. Germline CDR1 is SGHVS and CDR2 is FNYEAQ. The data derive from a study of T cell responses to AZD1222 COVID-19 vaccine. Findings and limits, study-wide: Of the AZD1222 recipients, only 6 or 7 were seropositive at baseline. Per reports, nearly half of all spike-specific TCRs target regions that are unmutated in variants.

Generated by immunoSEQ multiplex PCR, the TCRdb table keeps only in-frame clones and is missing some. The data hold approximately 200,000 clones, with around 94% observed a single time. The receptor was isolated from an adult who received the MenACWY meningococcal vaccine as a control. The source was peripheral blood, collected 28 days after the second dose of the MenACWY control vaccine. V usage is TRBV7-6 and J usage is TRBJ2-1; no definite D call. CDR3 in amino acids: CASSLDESPYNEQFF. Written as DNA, the CDR3 is TGTGCCAGCAGCTTAGATGAGAGCCCCTACAATGAGCAGTTCTTC.